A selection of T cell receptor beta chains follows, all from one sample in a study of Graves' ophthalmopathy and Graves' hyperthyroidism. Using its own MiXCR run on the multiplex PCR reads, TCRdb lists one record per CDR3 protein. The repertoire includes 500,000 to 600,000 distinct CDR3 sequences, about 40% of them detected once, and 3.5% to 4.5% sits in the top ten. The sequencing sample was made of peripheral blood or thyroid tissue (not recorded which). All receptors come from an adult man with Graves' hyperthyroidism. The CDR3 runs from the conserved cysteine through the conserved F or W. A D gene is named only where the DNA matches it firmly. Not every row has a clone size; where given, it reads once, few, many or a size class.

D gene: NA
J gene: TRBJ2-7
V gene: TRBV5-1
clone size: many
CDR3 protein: CASSLGKANHEQYF
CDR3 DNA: TGCGCCAGCAGCTTGGGTAAGGCGAACCACGAGCAGTACTTC

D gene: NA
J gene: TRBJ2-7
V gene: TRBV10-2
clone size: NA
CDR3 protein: CASSQVQGSPYEQYF
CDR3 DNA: TGCGCCAGCAGCCAAGTCCAGGGGTCTCCCTACGAGCAGTACTTC

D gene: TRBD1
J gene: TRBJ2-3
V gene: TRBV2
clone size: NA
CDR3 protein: CASSPTGLPDTQYF
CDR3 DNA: TGTGCCAGCAGTCCGACAGGGCTTCCAGATACGCAGTATTTT

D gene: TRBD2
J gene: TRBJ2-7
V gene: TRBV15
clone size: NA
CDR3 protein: CATSSKRGNTGEQYF
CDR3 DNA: TGTGCCACCAGCAGCAAGCGGGGGAACACCGGGGAGCAGTACTTC

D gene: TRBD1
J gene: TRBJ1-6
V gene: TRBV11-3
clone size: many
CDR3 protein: CASSQGQINSPLHF
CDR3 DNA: TGTGCCAGCAGCCAGGGACAGATCAATTCACCCCTCCACTTT

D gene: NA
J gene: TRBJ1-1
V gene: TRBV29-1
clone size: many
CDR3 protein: CSARDGMNTEAFF
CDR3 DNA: TGCAGCGCAAGGGACGGAATGAACACTGAAGCTTTCTTT

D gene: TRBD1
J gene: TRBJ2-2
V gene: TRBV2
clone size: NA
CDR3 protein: CASRWGQENTGELFF
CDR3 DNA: TGTGCCAGCAGGTGGGGACAGGAGAACACCGGGGAGCTGTTTTTT

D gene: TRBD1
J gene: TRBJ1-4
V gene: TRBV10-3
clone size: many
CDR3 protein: CAIRRGLGEKLFF
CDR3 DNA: TGTGCCATCAGGAGGGGGCTCGGTGAAAAACTGTTTTTT

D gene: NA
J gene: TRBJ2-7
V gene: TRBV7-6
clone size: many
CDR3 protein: CASSLAAAYEQYF
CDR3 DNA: TGTGCCAGCAGCTTAGCGGCTGCCTACGAGCAGTACTTC

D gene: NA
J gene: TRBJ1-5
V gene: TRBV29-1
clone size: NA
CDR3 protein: CSLFGEGNQPQHF
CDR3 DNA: TGCAGCTTGTTCGGCGAGGGCAATCAGCCCCAGCATTTT

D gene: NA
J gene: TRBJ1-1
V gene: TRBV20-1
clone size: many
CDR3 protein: CSARFGEGAFF
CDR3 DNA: TGCAGTGCTAGATTTGGAGAAGGAGCTTTCTTT

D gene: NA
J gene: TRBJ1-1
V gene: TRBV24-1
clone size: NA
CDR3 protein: CATSANHSEAFF
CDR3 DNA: TGTGCCACCAGCGCTAACCACTCTGAAGCTTTCTTT

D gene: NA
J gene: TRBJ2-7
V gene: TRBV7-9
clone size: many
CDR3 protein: CASSFIGGSEQYF
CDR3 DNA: TGTGCCAGCAGCTTCATAGGAGGGTCCGAGCAGTACTTC

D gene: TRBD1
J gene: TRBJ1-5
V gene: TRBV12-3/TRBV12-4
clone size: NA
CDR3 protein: CASGTGVQPQHF
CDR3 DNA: TGTGCCAGTGGAACAGGGGTACAGCCCCAGCATTTT

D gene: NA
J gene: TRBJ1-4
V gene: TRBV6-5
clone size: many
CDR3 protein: CASSYKVTERKLFF
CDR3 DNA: TGTGCCAGCAGTTACAAGGTCACAGAGCGAAAACTGTTTTTT

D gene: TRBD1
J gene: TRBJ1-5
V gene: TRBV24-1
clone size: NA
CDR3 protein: CATSDERTGGAYNQPQHF
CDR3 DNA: TGTGCCACCAGTGACGAAAGGACAGGGGGCGCGTACAATCAGCCCCAGCATTTT

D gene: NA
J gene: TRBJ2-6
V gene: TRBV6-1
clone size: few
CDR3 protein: CASIEPGAGPGANVLTF
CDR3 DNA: TGTGCCAGCATCGAACCAGGCGCGGGCCCTGGGGCCAACGTCCTGACTTTC

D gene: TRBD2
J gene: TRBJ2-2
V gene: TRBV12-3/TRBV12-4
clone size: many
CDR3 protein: CASSLLSSGIGELFF
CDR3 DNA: TGTGCCAGCAGTTTATTGTCTAGCGGGATAGGGGAGCTGTTTTTT

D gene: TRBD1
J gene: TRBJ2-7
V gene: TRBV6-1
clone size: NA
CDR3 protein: CTSSEGQSYEQYF
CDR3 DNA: TGTACCAGCTCCGAGGGACAGTCCTACGAGCAGTACTTC

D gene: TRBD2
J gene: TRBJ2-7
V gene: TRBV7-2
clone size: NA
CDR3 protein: CAGSLGTSGSSYEQYF
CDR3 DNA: TGTGCCGGCAGCCTCGGGACTAGCGGGTCCTCCTACGAGCAGTACTTC

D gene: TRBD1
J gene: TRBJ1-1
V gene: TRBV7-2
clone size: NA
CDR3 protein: CASTRGGTGDGAEAFF
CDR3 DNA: TGTGCCAGCACCCGGGGGGGGACAGGGGATGGAGCTGAAGCTTTCTTT

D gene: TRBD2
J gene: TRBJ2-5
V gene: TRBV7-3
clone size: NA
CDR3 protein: CASSPLAGGFLETQYF
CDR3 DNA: TGTGCCAGCAGCCCACTAGCGGGGGGGTTCTTAGAGACCCAGTACTTC

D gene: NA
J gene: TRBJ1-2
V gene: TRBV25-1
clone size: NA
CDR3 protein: CASSALGETDYGYTF
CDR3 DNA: TGTGCCAGCAGTGCCTTAGGGGAGACGGACTATGGCTACACCTTC

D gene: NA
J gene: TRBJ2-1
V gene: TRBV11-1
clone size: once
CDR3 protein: CASIVEGDTPYNEQFF
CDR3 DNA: TGTGCCAGCATCGTTGAAGGAGACACACCCTACAATGAGCAGTTCTTC

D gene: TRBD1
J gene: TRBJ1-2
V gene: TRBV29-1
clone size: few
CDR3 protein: CSVWDRGVGYTF
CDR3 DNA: TGCAGCGTTTGGGACAGGGGCGTTGGCTACACCTTC

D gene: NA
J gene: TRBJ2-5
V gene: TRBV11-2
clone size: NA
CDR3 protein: CASSSAFQETQYF
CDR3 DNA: TGTGCCAGCAGCTCGGCTTTTCAAGAGACCCAGTACTTC

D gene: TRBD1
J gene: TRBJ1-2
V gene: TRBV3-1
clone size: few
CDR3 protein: CASSIAGTAPWYTF
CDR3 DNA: TGTGCCAGCAGTATAGCCGGGACAGCGCCGTGGTACACCTTC

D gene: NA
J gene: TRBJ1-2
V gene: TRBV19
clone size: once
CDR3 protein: CASSLGWQAADYGYTF
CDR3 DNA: TGCGCCAGTAGTCTCGGGTGGCAGGCGGCGGACTATGGCTACACCTTC

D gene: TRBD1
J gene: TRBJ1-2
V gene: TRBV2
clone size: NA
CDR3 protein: CASGTGGYKSYGYTF
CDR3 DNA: TGTGCCAGCGGGACAGGGGGTTACAAGTCATATGGCTACACCTTC

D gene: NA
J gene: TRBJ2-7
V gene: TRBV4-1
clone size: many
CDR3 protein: CASSQEEWQTYEQYF
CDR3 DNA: TGCGCCAGCAGCCAAGAGGAATGGCAAACCTACGAGCAGTACTTC

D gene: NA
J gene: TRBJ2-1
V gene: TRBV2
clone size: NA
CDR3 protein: CASKVGVNEQFF
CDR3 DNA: TGTGCCAGCAAAGTGGGGGTCAATGAGCAGTTCTTC

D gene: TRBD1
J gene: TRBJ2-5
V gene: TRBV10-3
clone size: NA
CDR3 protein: CAISATDRGGGVETQYF
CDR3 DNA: TGTGCCATCAGTGCTACGGACAGGGGCGGAGGGGTGGAGACCCAGTACTTC

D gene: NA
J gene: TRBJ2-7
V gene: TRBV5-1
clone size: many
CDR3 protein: CASTEGRVFYEQYF
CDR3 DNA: TGCGCCAGCACGGAGGGCAGGGTTTTTTACGAGCAGTACTTC

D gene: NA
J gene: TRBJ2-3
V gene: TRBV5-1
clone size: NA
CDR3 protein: CASSLEGTGNTDTQYF
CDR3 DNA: TGCGCCAGCAGCTTGGAGGGGACCGGTAACACAGATACGCAGTATTTT

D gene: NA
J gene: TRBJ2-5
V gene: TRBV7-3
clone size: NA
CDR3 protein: CASSLDLRNTGTQYF
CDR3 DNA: TGCGCCAGCAGCTTGGATCTCAGGAACACAGGGACCCAGTACTTC

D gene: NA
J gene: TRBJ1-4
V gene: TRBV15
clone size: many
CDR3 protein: CVHGVGANEKLFF
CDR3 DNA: TGTGTCCATGGGGTTGGGGCTAATGAAAAACTGTTTTTT

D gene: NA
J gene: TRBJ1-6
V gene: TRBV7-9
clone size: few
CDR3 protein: CASSFQGSSYNSPLHF
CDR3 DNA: TGTGCCAGCAGCTTTCAAGGGAGCTCCTATAATTCACCCCTCCACTTT

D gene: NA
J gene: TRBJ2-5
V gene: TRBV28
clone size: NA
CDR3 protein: CASSLIGQKETQYF
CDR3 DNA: TGTGCCAGCAGTTTAATCGGACAAAAAGAGACCCAGTACTTC

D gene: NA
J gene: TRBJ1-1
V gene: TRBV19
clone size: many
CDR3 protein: CASSVSVLGVTEAFF
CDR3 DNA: TGTGCCAGTAGTGTCTCAGTCCTCGGGGTCACTGAAGCTTTCTTT

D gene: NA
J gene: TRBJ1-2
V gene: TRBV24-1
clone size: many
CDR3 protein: CATSDLAGSGYTF
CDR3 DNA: TGTGCCACCAGTGATTTGGCGGGTTCTGGCTACACCTTC

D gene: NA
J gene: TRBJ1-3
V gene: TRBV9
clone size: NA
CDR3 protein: CASSPSGFGNTIYF
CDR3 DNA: TGTGCCAGCTCACCAAGCGGTTTCGGAAACACCATATATTTT

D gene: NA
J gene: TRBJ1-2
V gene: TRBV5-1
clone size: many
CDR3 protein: CASSLEGPGGYTF
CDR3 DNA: TGTGCCAGCAGCTTAGAGGGGCCGGGCGGCTACACCTTC

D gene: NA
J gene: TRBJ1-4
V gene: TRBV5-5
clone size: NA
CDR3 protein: CASSLQQGWEKLFF
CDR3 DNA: TGTGCCAGCAGCTTGCAGCAGGGATGGGAAAAACTGTTTTTT

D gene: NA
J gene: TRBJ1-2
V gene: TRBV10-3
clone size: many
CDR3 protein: CAISVGGEEGGYTF
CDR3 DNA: TGTGCCATCAGTGTTGGCGGGGAGGAAGGCGGCTACACCTTC